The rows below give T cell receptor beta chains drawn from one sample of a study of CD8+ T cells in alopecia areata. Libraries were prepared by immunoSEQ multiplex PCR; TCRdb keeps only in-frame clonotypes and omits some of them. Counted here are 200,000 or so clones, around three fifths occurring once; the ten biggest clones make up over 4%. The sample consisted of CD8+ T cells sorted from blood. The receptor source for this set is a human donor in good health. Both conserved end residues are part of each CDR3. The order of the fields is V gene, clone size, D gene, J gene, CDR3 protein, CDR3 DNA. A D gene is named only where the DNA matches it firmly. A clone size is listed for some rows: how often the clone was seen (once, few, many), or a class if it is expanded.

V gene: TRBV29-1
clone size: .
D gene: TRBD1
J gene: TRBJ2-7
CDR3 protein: CSVVGGTGNEQYF
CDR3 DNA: TGCAGCGTTGTAGGAGGGACAGGGAACGAGCAGTACTTC

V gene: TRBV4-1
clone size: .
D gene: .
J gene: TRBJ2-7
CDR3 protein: CASSQDQTGAYEQYF
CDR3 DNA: TGCGCCAGCAGCCAAGACCAGACCGGGGCCTACGAGCAGTACTTC

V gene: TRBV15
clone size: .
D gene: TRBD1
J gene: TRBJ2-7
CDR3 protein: CATSLPGQGRSEQYF
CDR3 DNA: TGTGCCACCAGCTTACCGGGACAGGGTAGGAGTGAGCAGTACTTC

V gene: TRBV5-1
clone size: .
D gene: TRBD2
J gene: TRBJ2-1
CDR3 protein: CASSLVGTSESYNEQFF
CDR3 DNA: TGCGCCAGCAGCTTGGTAGGGACTAGCGAGTCCTACAATGAGCAGTTCTTC

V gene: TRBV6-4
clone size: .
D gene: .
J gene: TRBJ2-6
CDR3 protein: CASSIVDSSGANVLTF
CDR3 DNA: TGTGCCAGCAGTATAGTAGACAGCTCTGGGGCCAACGTCCTGACTTTC

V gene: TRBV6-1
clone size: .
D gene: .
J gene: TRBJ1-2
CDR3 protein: CASSAINLIDYGYTF
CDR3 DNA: TGTGCCAGCAGTGCTATTAACCTGATTGACTATGGCTACACCTTC

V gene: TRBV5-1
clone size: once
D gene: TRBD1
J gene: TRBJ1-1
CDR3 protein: CASSGGGQGSLMNTEAFF
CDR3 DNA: TGCGCCAGCAGCGGGGGCGGACAGGGATCATTGATGAACACTGAAGCTTTCTTT

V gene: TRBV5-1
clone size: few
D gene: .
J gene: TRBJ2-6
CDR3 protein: CASSLSGTGANVLTF
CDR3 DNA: TGCGCCAGCAGCTTGTCCGGTACTGGGGCCAACGTCCTGACTTTC

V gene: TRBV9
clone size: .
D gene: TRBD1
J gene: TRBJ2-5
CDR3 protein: CASRGQGEETQYF
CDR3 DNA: TGTGCCAGCAGGGGACAGGGGGAAGAGACCCAGTACTTC

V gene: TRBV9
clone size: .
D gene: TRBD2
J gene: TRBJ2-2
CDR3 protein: CASSPSEGPGTRHTGELFF
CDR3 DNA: TGTGCCAGCAGCCCTTCGGAGGGTCCCGGGACTAGGCACACCGGGGAGCTGTTTTTT

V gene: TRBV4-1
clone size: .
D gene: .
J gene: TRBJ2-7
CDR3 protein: CASSLQEWGSEQYF
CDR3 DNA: TGCGCCAGCAGCCTCCAAGAATGGGGATCCGAGCAGTACTTC

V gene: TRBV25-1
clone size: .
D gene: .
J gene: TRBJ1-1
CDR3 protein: CASSARAGMNTEAFF
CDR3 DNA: TGTGCCAGCAGTGCCCGGGCAGGGATGAACACTGAAGCTTTCTTT

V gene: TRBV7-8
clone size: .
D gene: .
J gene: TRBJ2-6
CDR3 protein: CASSLGANVLTF
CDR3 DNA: TGTGCCAGCAGTTTAGGGGCCAACGTCCTGACTTTC

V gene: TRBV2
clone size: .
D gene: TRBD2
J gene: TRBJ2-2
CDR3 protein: CASRPTSGANTGELFF
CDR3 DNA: TGTGCCAGCAGGCCGACTAGCGGGGCCAACACCGGGGAGCTGTTTTTT

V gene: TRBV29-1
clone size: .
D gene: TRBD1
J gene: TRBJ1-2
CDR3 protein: CSATTGVAYGYTF
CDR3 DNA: TGCAGCGCTACCACAGGGGTGGCCTATGGCTACACCTTC

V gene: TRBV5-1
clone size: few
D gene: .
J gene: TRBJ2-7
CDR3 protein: CASSSGHTREQYF
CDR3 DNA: TGCGCCAGCAGTTCCGGACACACTAGGGAGCAGTACTTC

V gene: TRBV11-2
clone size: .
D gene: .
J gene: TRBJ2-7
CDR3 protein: CASSLGWAGKYEQYF
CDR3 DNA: TGTGCCAGCAGCTTAGGGTGGGCAGGGAAGTACGAGCAGTACTTC

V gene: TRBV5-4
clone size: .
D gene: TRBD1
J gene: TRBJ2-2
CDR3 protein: CASSYGTGGTGELFF
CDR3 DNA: TGTGCCAGCAGCTACGGGACAGGGGGGACCGGAGAGCTGTTTTTT

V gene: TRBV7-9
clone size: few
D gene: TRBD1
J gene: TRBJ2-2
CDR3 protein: CASSSPPGTENTGELFF
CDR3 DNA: TGTGCCAGCAGCTCACCACCCGGGACAGAGAACACCGGGGAGCTGTTTTTT

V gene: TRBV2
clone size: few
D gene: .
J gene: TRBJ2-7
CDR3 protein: CASNRQTGSPYEQYF
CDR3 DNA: TGTGCCAGCAACCGGCAGACAGGATCTCCCTACGAGCAGTACTTC

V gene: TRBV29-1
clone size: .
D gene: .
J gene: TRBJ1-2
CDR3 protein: CSVEGARGGYTF
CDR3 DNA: TGCAGCGTTGAAGGGGCTCGGGGGGGCTACACCTTC

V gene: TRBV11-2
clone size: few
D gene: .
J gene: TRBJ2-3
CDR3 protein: CASSHLGARSTDTQYF
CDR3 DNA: TGTGCCAGCAGCCATCTCGGGGCTCGGAGCACAGATACGCAGTATTTT

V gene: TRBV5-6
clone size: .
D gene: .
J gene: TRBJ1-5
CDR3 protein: CASSLDGLGQPQHF
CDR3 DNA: TGTGCCAGCAGCTTGGATGGGTTGGGCCAGCCCCAGCATTTT

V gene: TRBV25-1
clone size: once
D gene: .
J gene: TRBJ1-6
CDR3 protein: CASRQGDNSPLHF
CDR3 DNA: TGTGCCAGCAGACAGGGTGATAATTCACCCCTCCACTTT

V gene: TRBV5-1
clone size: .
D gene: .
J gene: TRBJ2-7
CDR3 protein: CASSLFPGDSSYEQYF
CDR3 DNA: TGCGCCAGCAGCTTGTTTCCGGGGGACAGCTCCTACGAGCAGTACTTC

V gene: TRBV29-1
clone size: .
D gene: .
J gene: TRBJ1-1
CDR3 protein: CSVERNTEAFF
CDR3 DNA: TGCAGCGTTGAAAGGAACACTGAAGCTTTCTTT

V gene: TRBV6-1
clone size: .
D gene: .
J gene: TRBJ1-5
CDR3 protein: CASSEWVGQPQHF
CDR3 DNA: TGTGCCAGCAGTGAATGGGTAGGTCAGCCCCAGCATTTT

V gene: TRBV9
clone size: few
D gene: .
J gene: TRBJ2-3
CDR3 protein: CASSVKAVGLDTQYF
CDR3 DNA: TGTGCCAGCAGCGTAAAGGCCGTAGGTTTGGATACGCAGTATTTT

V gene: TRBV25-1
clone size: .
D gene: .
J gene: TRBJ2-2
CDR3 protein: CASRLGTGELFF
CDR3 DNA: TGTGCCAGCAGATTGGGCACCGGGGAGCTGTTTTTT

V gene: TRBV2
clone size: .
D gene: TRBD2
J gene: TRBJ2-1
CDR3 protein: CASSEGTSINEQFF
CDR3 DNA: TGTGCCAGCAGTGAAGGGACTAGTATCAATGAGCAGTTCTTC

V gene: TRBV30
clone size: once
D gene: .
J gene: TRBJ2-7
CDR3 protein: CAWSEGEQYF
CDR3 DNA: TGTGCCTGGAGTGAAGGGGAGCAGTACTTC

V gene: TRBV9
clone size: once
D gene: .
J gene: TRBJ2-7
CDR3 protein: CASNEGGSGEQYF
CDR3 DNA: TGTGCCAGCAACGAGGGGGGGAGCGGCGAGCAGTACTTC

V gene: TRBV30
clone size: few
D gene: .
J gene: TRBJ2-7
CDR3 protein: CAWSVGVEQYF
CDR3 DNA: TGTGCCTGGAGTGTTGGGGTCGAGCAGTACTTC

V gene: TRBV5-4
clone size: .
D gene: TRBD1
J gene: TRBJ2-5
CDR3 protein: CASSLEGTGPPETQYF
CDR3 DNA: TGTGCCAGCAGCTTGGAGGGGACAGGGCCTCCAGAGACCCAGTACTTC

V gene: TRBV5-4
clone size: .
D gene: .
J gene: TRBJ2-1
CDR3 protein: CASSLSPSPYNEQFF
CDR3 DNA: TGTGCCAGCAGCTTGTCCCCCAGTCCCTACAATGAGCAGTTCTTC

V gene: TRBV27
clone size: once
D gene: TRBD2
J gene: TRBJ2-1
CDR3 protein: CASSSSGGNEQFF
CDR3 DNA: TGTGCCAGCAGTTCGAGCGGGGGAAATGAGCAGTTCTTC

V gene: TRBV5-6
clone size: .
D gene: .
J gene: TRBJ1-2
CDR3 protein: CASSGPSQYGYTF
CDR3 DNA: TGTGCCAGCAGCGGACCGTCCCAGTATGGCTACACCTTC